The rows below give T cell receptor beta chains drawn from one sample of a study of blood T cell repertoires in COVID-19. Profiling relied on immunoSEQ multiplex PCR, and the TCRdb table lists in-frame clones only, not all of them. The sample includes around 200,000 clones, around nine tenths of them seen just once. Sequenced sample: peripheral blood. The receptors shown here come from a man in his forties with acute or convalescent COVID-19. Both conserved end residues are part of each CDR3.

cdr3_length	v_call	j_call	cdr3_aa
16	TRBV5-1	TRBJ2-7	CASSSAGPQTSYEQYF
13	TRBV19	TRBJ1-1	CASSMQTGDEAFF
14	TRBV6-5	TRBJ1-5	CASSLVQGSQPQHF
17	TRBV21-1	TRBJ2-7	CASSKSWWGQVEYEQYF
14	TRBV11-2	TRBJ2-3	CASSQDRGADTQYF
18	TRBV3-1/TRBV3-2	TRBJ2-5	CASSQVLGLAGGDGTQYF
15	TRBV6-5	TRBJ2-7	CASSYHRGFSYEQYF
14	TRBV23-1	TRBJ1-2	CASSHRDIYYGYTF
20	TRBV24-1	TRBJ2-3	CATSDPRGQGALFGTDTQYF
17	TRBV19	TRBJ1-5	CASSRSLDRSGNQPQHF